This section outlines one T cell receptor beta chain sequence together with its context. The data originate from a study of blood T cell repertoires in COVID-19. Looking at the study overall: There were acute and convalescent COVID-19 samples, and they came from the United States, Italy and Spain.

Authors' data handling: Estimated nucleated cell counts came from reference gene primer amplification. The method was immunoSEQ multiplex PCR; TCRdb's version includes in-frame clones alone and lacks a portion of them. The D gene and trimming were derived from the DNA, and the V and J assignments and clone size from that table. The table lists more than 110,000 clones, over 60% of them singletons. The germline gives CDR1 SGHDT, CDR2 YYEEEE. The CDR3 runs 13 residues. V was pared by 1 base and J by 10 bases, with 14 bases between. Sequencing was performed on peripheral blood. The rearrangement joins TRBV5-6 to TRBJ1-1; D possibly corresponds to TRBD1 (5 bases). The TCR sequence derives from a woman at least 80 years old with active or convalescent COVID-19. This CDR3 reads CASSLPSTQGAFF. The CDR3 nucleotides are TGTGCCAGCAGCTTGCCGTCAACCCAGGGAGCTTTCTTT.